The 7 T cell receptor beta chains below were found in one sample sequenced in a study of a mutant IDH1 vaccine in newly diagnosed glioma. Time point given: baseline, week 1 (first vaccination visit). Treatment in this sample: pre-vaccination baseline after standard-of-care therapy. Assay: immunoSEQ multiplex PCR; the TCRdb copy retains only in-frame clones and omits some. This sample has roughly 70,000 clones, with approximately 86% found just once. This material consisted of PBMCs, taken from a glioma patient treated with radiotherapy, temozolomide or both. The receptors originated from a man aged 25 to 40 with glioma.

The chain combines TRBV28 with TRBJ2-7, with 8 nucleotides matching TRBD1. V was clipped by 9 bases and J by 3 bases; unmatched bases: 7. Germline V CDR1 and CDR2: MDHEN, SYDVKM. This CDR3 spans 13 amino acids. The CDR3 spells CASTPGQVYEQYF. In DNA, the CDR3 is TGTGCCAGTACTCCGGGACAGGTCTACGAGCAGTACTTC.

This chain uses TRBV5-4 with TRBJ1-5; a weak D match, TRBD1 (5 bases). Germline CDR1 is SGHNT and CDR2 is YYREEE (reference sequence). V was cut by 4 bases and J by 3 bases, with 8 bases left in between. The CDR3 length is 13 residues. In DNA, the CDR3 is TGTGCCAGCAGCCGACAGTCCAATCAGCCCCAGCATTTT. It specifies CASSRQSNQPQHF.

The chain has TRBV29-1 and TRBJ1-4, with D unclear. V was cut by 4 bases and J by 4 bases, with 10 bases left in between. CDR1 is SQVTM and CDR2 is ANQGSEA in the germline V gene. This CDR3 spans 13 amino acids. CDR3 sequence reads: CSVARGNNEKLFF. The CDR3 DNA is TGCAGCGTTGCACGCGGAAATAATGAAAAACTGTTTTTT.

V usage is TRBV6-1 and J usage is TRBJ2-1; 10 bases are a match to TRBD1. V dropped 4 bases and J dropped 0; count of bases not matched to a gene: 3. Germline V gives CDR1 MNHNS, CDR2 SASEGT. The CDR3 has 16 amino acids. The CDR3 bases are TGTGCCAGCAGTGTTAGACAGGGGGCCTCCTACAATGAGCAGTTCTTC. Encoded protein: CASSVRQGASYNEQFF.

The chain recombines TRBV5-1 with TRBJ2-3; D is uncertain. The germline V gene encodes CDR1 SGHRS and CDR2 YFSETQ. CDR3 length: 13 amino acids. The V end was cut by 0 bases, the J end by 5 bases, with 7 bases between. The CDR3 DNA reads TGCGCCAGCAGCTTGGATCAGGAAGATACGCAGTATTTT. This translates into CASSLDQEDTQYF.

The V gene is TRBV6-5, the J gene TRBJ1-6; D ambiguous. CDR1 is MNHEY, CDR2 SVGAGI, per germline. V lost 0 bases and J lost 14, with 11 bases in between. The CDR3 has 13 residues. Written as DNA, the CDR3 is TGTGCCAGCAGTTACTCGAAACCGGGGACCCTCCACTTT. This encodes CASSYSKPGTLHF.

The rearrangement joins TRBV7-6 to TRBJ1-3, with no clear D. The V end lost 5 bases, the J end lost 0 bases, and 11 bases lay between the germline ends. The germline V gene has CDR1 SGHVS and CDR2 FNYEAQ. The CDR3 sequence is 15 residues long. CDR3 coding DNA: TGTGCCAGCAGCCATGGGAAGCTCTCTGGAAACACCATATATTTT. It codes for CASSHGKLSGNTIYF.